Below are 11 T cell receptor beta chains sequenced from a single sample in a study of shared clonotypes between healthy human individuals. Data came from immunoSEQ multiplex PCR; TCRdb stores just in-frame clones and leaves some out. The repertoire consists of a few million clones, with 93% occurring once and the leading ten covering around 0.4%. Sample: naive CD4+ T cells from PBMCs. Subset indicated: CD45RA+ positively selected. Every receptor here comes from a man between 18 and 29 years old in good health. Some clones in this sample may be carry-over from other donors' samples.

This rearrangement joins TRBV4-2 to TRBJ2-3; D gene unclear. The V end lost 4 bases, the J end lost 3 bases, and 11 bases lay between the germline ends. The CDR3 spans 14 residues. CDR1 and CDR2 from the germline V gene are LGHNA and YNFKEQ. Here the CDR3 reads CASSPRAGTDTQYF. The CDR3 DNA is TGTGCCAGCAGCCCACGCGCAGGAACAGATACGCAGTATTTT.

CDR3 protein: CASSASIETQYF. CDR3 sequence (DNA): TGTGCCAGCAGCGCTTCAATAGAGACCCAGTACTTC. This chain joins TRBV7-6 and TRBJ2-5; D ambiguous. This CDR3 comprises 12 residues. Trimming stripped 5 bases from V and 4 bases from J, with 8 bases between. Per the germline V gene, CDR1 is SGHVS and CDR2 is FNYEAQ.

The gene calls are TRBV10-3 and TRBJ2-7; 11 positions match TRBD2. J gave up 5 bases and V 2 bases, and 20 bases lay outside the gene matches. Germline V CDR1 and CDR2: ENHRY, SYGVKD. There are 20 residues in the CDR3. Written as DNA, the CDR3 is TGTGCCATCAGTGAGCCCATCCCCGGGCTAGCGGGAGGAGTTCTCCACGAGCAGTACTTC. It specifies CAISEPIPGLAGGVLHEQYF.

The chain joins TRBV27 to TRBJ2-3; possibly TRBD2 for D (6 bases). Germline CDR1 and CDR2: MNHEY and SMNVEV (reference sequence). This CDR3 has 18 amino acids. Trimming cost V 0 bases and J 2 bases, with 18 bases left between them. CDR3 bases: TGTGCCAGCAGTTTATCGAGGAGGGGCGGTCTTTTCACAGATACGCAGTATTTT. Residues: CASSLSRRGGLFTDTQYF.

The chain is built from TRBV28 and TRBJ1-2, with D maybe TRBD1 (5 bases). In germline, CDR1 is MDHEN, CDR2 SYDVKM. The CDR3 loop spans 13 amino acids. With 6 bases removed from V and 4 bases from J, the gap between germline ends came to 12 bases. The CDR3 loop reads CASSQGEVYGYTF. Here the CDR3 DNA reads TGTGCCAGCAGCCAAGGGGAAGTCTATGGCTACACCTTC.

The chain has TRBV4-1 and TRBJ1-4; 7 bases align to TRBD1. There are 18 residues in the CDR3. The ends lost 0 bases at V and 1 base at J; junction bases unmatched: 8. Germline V gives CDR1 MGHRA, CDR2 YSYEKL. CDR3 bases: TGCGCCAGCAGCCAAGACCCGACCAGGGGGGTAACTAATGAAAAACTGTTTTTT. It translates to CASSQDPTRGVTNEKLFF.

The chain has TRBV20-1 and TRBJ2-3; D ambiguous. Looked up from germline, CDR1 is DFQATT and CDR2 is SNEGSKA (reference sequence). Trimming took off 8 bases at V and 4 bases at J, with 4 bases between the two ends. CDR3 length: 9 amino acids. CDR3 sequence reads: CSWPDTQYF. CDR3 DNA sequence: TGCAGTTGGCCAGATACGCAGTATTTT.

This clone has just one count. The chain employs TRBV4-3 and TRBJ1-2; D is ambiguous. This CDR3 has 13 residues. Germline-derived CDR1 and CDR2 are LGHNA and YSLEER. V dropped 0 bases and J dropped 3 bases, with 5 bases sitting between them. In DNA form, the CDR3 reads TGCGCCAGCAGCCAAGATCCGCACTATGGCTACACCTTC. This codes for CASSQDPHYGYTF.

The CDR3 DNA reads as TGTGCCAGCAGCTACCGACAGGGGAACTATGGCTACACCTTC. Encoded protein: CASSYRQGNYGYTF. The J gene is TRBJ1-2, the V gene TRBV9; 8 bases map to TRBD1. The CDR3 has 14 amino acids. J was trimmed by 2 bases and V by 4 bases; bases with no gene match: 4. The germline CDR1 and CDR2 sequences are SGDLS and YYNGEE.

The chain carries TRBV6-1 and TRBJ1-2; D not resolved. Trimming shortened V by 1 base and J by 5 bases, and 8 bases separated the two germline ends. Looked up from germline, CDR1 is MNHNS and CDR2 is SASEGT. The CDR3 extends over 13 amino acids. CDR3 sequence (DNA): TGTGCCAGCAGTGAAGGGTATACGTATGGCTACACCTTC. It encodes CASSEGYTYGYTF.

The rearrangement links TRBV6-1 to TRBJ1-5; 7 bases are a match to TRBD1. With 6 bases clipped from V and 8 bases from J, the junction kept 13 bases outside the gene matches. Per the germline V gene, CDR1 is MNHNS and CDR2 is SASEGT. The CDR3 has 15 residues. The CDR3 region is CASRPDRQVWKPQHF. In DNA form, the CDR3 reads TGTGCCAGCAGGCCGGACAGGCAGGTGTGGAAGCCCCAGCATTTT.